These 30 T cell receptor beta chains originate from one sample sequenced in a study of post-analysis software for immune sequencing data (dated by TCRdb to the mid-2010s). These receptors lack a known antigen. Preparation of the library involved PCR. Sequencing took place on an Illumina HiSeq 2500. To reduce PCR and sequencing biases, unique molecular identifiers were built into the TCR beta cDNA libraries. TCRdb redid the processing of the public reads, applying fastp at Q25 and MiXCR, and retained in-frame beta chains. Entries that share a CDR3 protein sequence are merged under the most common genes and DNA. The sample table lists 170,000 or so distinct CDR3 sequences, approximately 30% of them with a count of one. The top ten hold about 1.6% of the sample. General conclusions and limits of the study: Roughly 5 TRBV segments, including TRBV5-6, TRBV5-1 and TRBV20-1, were significantly more frequent in patients than controls.

The sequenced sample was blood. These receptors were taken from a girl under 18 with multiple sclerosis.

Of note for this clonotype: The final CDR3 position lacks the conserved phenylalanine or tryptophan, pointing to a likely read error. Written as DNA, the CDR3 is TGTGCCAGCATCTGGACTAGCGGGAGGAACACCGGGGAGCTGTTTGTT. Residues: CASIWTSGRNTGELFV. The chain has TRBV11-2 and TRBJ2-2; TRBD2 aligns across 13 bases. The germline V gene has CDR1 SGHAT and CDR2 FQNNGV. V gave up 7 bases and J gave up 1 base; unmatched junction bases: 3. The CDR3 length is 16 residues.

This clonotype has a handful of counts. The rearrangement joins TRBV12-3 or TRBV12-4 to TRBJ2-1; 10 bases agree with TRBD1. After removal of 3 bases from V and 8 bases from J, the junction contained 16 bases not matched to a gene. The CDR3 covers 18 residues. In nucleotides, the CDR3 is TGTGCCAGCAGTTTGGACAGGGGGGAACCGGGACTATGGTATGAGCAGTTCTTC. Its translation is CASSLDRGEPGLWYEQFF.

Many counts were recorded for this clonotype. This chain connects TRBV29-1 to TRBJ2-3; the D gene could be TRBD1 or TRBD2 (6 bases each). Germline values: CDR1 SQVTM, CDR2 ANQGSEA. With 5 bases removed from V and 3 bases from J, the gap between germline ends came to 27 bases. The CDR3 spans 18 residues. CDR3 loop: CSVSLKTPWGARTDTQYF. CDR3 bases: TGCAGCGTTTCACTGAAGACCCCATGGGGGGCCCGTACAGATACGCAGTATTTT.

In this sample, this clonotype turned up many times. The chain is built from TRBV9 and TRBJ2-7; tentatively, D is TRBD2 (6 bases). This CDR3 spans 15 amino acids. Trimming stripped 0 bases from V and 5 bases from J, with 15 bases between. CDR1 SGDLS and CDR2 YYNGEE come from the germline V gene. This chain's CDR3 is CASSVEGGMGHEQYF. The CDR3 bases are TGTGCCAGCAGCGTAGAGGGAGGTATGGGTCACGAGCAGTACTTC.

For this clonotype: This may be a read error: a much more frequent sequence differs by one nucleotide. The V call is TRBV10-2, the J call TRBJ2-1, with D perhaps matching TRBD1 (6 bases). CDR1 and CDR2 from the germline V gene are WSHSY and SAAADI. The length of the CDR3 is 16 residues. This CDR3 reads CASSDHREIAYSEQFF. The CDR3 DNA is TGCGCCAGCAGTGACCACAGGGAAATTGCCTACAGTGAGCAGTTCTTC.

The table lists this clonotype with many counts. V is TRBV29-1 and J is TRBJ2-7; TRBD2 might be the D (5 bases). CDR1 SQVTM and CDR2 ANQGSEA come from the germline V gene. V lost 7 bases and J 4 bases, leaving 14 bases between the germline ends. The CDR3 contains 12 residues. This CDR3 is CSAETPGYEQYF. The CDR3 DNA reads as TGCAGCGCCGAAACCCCGGGATACGAGCAGTACTTC.

This clonotype was seen many times. The rearrangement links TRBV25-1 to TRBJ2-7, with D uncertain. Germline CDR1 reads MGHDK; CDR2 reads SYGVNS. Trimming took 5 bases from V and 3 from J, leaving 5 bases between them. The CDR3 has 11 amino acids. CDR3 coding DNA: TGTGCCAGCAGTATAGGCTACGAGCAGTACTTC. This sequence encodes CASSIGYEQYF.

This clonotype appeared a few times. The chain joins TRBV5-6 to TRBJ1-5; D not resolved. The CDR3 runs to 12 residues. V was clipped by 1 base and J by 5 bases, with 4 bases between them. From germline, CDR1 is SGHDT and CDR2 YYEEEE. This chain's CDR3 is CASSLSDQPQHF. The CDR3 DNA sequence: TGTGCCAGCAGCTTGTCCGATCAGCCCCAGCATTTT. The whole variable domain, remainder taken from reference TRBV5-6 and TRBJ1-5, is DAGVTQSPTHLIKTRGQQVTLRCSPKSGHDTVSWYQQALGQGPQFIFQYYEEEERQRGNFPDRFSGHQFPNYSSELNVNALLLGDSALYLCASSLSDQPQHFGDGTRLSIL.

The rearrangement joins TRBV11-2 to TRBJ2-3, with D maybe TRBD2 (5 bases). CDR1 and CDR2 (germline): SGHAT, FQNNGV. This CDR3 comprises 14 residues. Trimming removed 4 bases at V and 1 base at J, with 9 bases between. The CDR3 reads CASSWTGGTDTQYF. The CDR3 DNA sequence: TGTGCCAGCAGCTGGACCGGGGGCACAGATACGCAGTATTTT.

The rearrangement uses TRBV12-3 or TRBV12-4 and TRBJ1-1, with TRBD1 matching 7 bases. Germline trimming cut 6 bases from V and 0 bases from J; bases unmatched to any gene: 7. The CDR3 length is 15 residues. The CDR3 reads CASSPFRGMNTEAFF. The DNA for the CDR3 is TGTGCCAGCAGCCCCTTCAGGGGGATGAACACTGAAGCTTTCTTT.

This sequence joins TRBV7-2 and TRBJ2-1; 7 bases agree with TRBD2. The CDR3 extends over 15 amino acids. Germline-derived CDR1 and CDR2 are SGHTA and FQGNSA. Trimming removed 2 bases from V and 5 bases from J; junction bases left unmatched: 6. CDR3 DNA: TGTGCCAGCAGCTTACTACTAGCGTGTAACAATGAGCAGTTCTTC. Amino acids: CASSLLLACNNEQFF.

This clonotype was seen ten or more times. Here the CDR3 reads CSVFVSTDTQYF. The CDR3 DNA sequence: TGCAGCGTCTTTGTTAGCACAGATACGCAGTATTTT. The chain is built from TRBV29-1 and TRBJ2-3; no clear D gene. Trimming removed 6 bases at V and 0 bases at J, with 7 bases between. CDR1 SQVTM and CDR2 ANQGSEA come from the germline V gene. This CDR3 contains 12 residues.

This clonotype appeared a single time. A read error may explain this, as a much larger clone is one base away. This chain uses TRBV7-2 with TRBJ2-1, with TRBD2 as a possible D gene (6 bases). TRBJ2-7 explains the end of the DNA better; the J call may be wrong. This CDR3 spans 16 amino acids. Germline values: CDR1 SGHTA, CDR2 FQGNSA. CDR3 sequence reads: CASSWVGGIPYNEQYF. The CDR3 nucleotides read TGTGCCAGCAGCTGGGTGGGGGGTATTCCCTACAATGAGCAGTACTTC.

In this sample, this clonotype turned up a few times. Possible read error: a much larger clone is one base away. The chain joins TRBV7-9 to TRBJ2-7; D may be TRBD1 (7 bases). Germline V gene data show CDR1 as SEHNR and CDR2 as FQNEAQ (reference sequence). The CDR3 has 12 residues. This CDR3 reads CAGRGTGVEQYF. The CDR3 DNA is TGTGCCGGCAGGGGGACGGGGGTCGAGCAGTACTTC.

This clonotype appeared a few times. The chain employs TRBV4-1 and TRBJ1-4; a possible D gene is TRBD1 (5 bases). There are 16 residues in the CDR3. V was clipped by 6 bases and J by 7 bases, with 21 bases between them. The V gene's germline CDR1 is MGHRA and CDR2 YSYEKL. CDR3: CASRPTFGTRTEKLFF. CDR3 coding DNA: TGCGCCAGCAGGCCAACATTCGGGACCCGGACTGAAAAACTGTTTTTT.

This clonotype turned up a few times. The V and J genes are TRBV19 and TRBJ1-2, with TRBD1 matching 8 bases. CDR3 length: 17 amino acids. CDR1 and CDR2 from the germline V gene are LNHDA and SQIVND (reference sequence). V trimming: 4 bases; J trimming: 4 bases; junction bases outside the gene matches: 14. CDR3 residues: CASSSTAIGQGAYGYTF. The CDR3 DNA sequence: TGTGCCAGTAGTAGTACGGCCATAGGACAGGGAGCCTATGGCTACACCTTC.

This clonotype came up many times. This sequence joins TRBV15 and TRBJ2-1; 10 bases match TRBD2. Unmatched junction bases numbered 6, after V lost 1 base and J lost 3 bases. The CDR3 loop spans 17 amino acids. Germline values: CDR1 LNHNV, CDR2 YYDKDF (reference sequence). For the CDR3, the DNA is TGTGCCACCAGCAGAGGACCGGGGACTAGCGTCTACAATGAGCAGTTCTTC. Amino acids: CATSRGPGTSVYNEQFF.

This clonotype was seen more than once but under ten times. The gene calls are TRBV6-6 and TRBJ1-1; 7 bases align to TRBD1. The CDR3 sequence is 13 residues long. CDR1 and CDR2 from the germline V gene are MNHNY and SVGAGI (reference sequence). J lost 3 bases, V lost 7 bases, and 5 bases had no gene match. The CDR3 nucleotides are TGTGCCAGCACCCGGGACAGATACACTGAAGCTTTCTTT. Protein product: CASTRDRYTEAFF.

V and J are TRBV12-3 or TRBV12-4 and TRBJ2-1; 9 bases map to TRBD2. The J segment lost 3 bases and the V segment lost 8 bases, leaving 5 bases of the junction unmatched. The CDR3 totals 14 residues. The CDR3 coding sequence is TGTGCCAGCGGGGGGACTAGCCGCTACAATGAGCAGTTCTTC. As protein: CASGGTSRYNEQFF.

J is TRBJ2-3 and V is TRBV7-9; 10 bases map to TRBD2. The CDR3 loop spans 17 amino acids. The V and J ends lost 7 bases and 0 bases, in that order; junction bases with no gene match: 10. Germline V gene sequence: CDR1 SEHNR, CDR2 FQNEAQ (reference sequence). This CDR3 reads CASNRIGLAESTDTQYF. The CDR3 nucleotides read TGTGCCAGCAATCGAATTGGACTAGCGGAGAGCACAGATACGCAGTATTTT. The full variable domain, rest sourced from reference TRBV7-9 and TRBJ2-3, is DTGVSQNPRHKITKRGQNVTFRCDPISEHNRLYWYRQTLGQGPEFLTYFQNEAQLEKSRLLSDRFSAERPKGSFSTLEIQRTEQGDSAMYLCASNRIGLAESTDTQYFGPGTRLTVL.

This clonotype came up a few times. The CDR3 DNA sequence: TGCGCCAGCAGCTTGGAACAGCTCGGCTCCTACGAGCAGTACTTC. Protein: CASSLEQLGSYEQYF. The rearrangement uses TRBV5-1 and TRBJ2-7; no clear D. V gave up 0 bases and J gave up 0 bases, with 10 bases separating them. Germline loops: CDR1 SGHRS, CDR2 YFSETQ. This CDR3 spans 15 amino acids.

The rearrangement links TRBV5-1 to TRBJ2-5; no definite D call. V dropped 0 bases and J dropped 7 bases, with 13 bases sitting between them. The CDR3 consists of 14 residues. The V gene's germline CDR1 is SGHRS and CDR2 YFSETQ. The CDR3 DNA reads as TGCGCCAGCAGCTTGGCCTCAATTTTAGGGACCCAGTACTTC. Amino acid sequence: CASSLASILGTQYF.

CDR3 residues: CASSLSEQGPDYGYTF. The CDR3 bases are TGTGCCAGCAGCCTATCTGAGCAGGGACCCGATTATGGCTACACCTTC. The gene calls are TRBV14 and TRBJ1-2, with D possibly being TRBD1 (5 bases). This CDR3 is 16 amino acids long. Germline-derived CDR1 and CDR2 are SGHDN and FVKESK. V gave up 4 bases and J gave up 5 bases, with 20 bases separating them.

This clonotype was counted ten times or more. The chain uses TRBV20-1 and TRBJ2-1; D is undetermined. V was clipped by 3 bases and J by 7 bases, with 10 bases between them. The CDR3 contains 12 residues. Per germline, CDR1 DFQATT and CDR2 SNEGSKA (reference sequence). Written as DNA, the CDR3 is TGCAGTGCTAGCGGGTGGGGAAATGAGCAGTTCTTC. Its protein product is CSASGWGNEQFF.

This clonotype has only a few counts. The V call is TRBV19, the J call TRBJ2-3, with D maybe TRBD1 (6 bases). V was pared by 5 bases and J by 4 bases, with 10 bases between. The CDR3 has 13 residues. Germline V gene sequence: CDR1 LNHDA, CDR2 SQIVND (reference sequence). The CDR3 nucleotides are TGTGCCAGTAGTCCACAGGGCCCAGATACGCAGTATTTT. This encodes CASSPQGPDTQYF.

Ten or more counts support this clonotype. The J gene is TRBJ2-7, the V gene TRBV20-1; D might be TRBD1 (5 bases). The CDR3 is 15 amino acids. V lost 1 base to trimming and J lost 1 base, with 14 bases between them. Germline-derived CDR1 and CDR2 are DFQATT and SNEGSKA (reference sequence). CDR3 bases: TGCAGTGCTAGAGTGGCCTACAGGAATTCCTACGAGCAGTACTTC. It translates to CSARVAYRNSYEQYF.

The genes are TRBV5-1 and TRBJ2-3; D might be TRBD2 (6 bases). The CDR3 consists of 17 residues. Germline V gives CDR1 SGHRS, CDR2 YFSETQ. Trimming removed 3 bases from V and 4 bases from J, with 21 bases in between. In DNA form, the CDR3 reads TGCGCCAGCAGCTCTGGAGGGACGTCAAGGATGCCAGATACGCAGTATTTT. The encoded protein is CASSSGGTSRMPDTQYF. Using reference TRBV5-1 and TRBJ2-3 for the parts outside the CDR3, the full variable domain is KAGVTQTPRYLIKTRGQQVTLSCSPISGHRSVSWYQQTPGQGLQFLFEYFSETQRNKGNFPGRFSGRQFSNSRSEMNVSTLELGDSALYLCASSSGGTSRMPDTQYFGPGTRLTVL.

Many counts were recorded for this clonotype. At one boundary the junction diverges from the germline segment, which might be a read error. The chain has TRBV20-1 and TRBJ2-7; D unclear. The CDR3 covers 12 residues. The germline gives CDR1 DFQATT, CDR2 SNEGSKA (reference sequence). For the CDR3, the DNA is TGCAGTGCTAGTCTCTACTCCGACGAGCAGTACTTC. This encodes CSASLYSDEQYF.

Regarding this clonotype: Given a much more abundant clone one base away, this may be a read error. The chain has TRBV6-5 and TRBJ2-5; unclear D gene. Germline loops: CDR1 MNHEY, CDR2 SVGAGI. The CDR3 contains 14 residues. The CDR3 DNA sequence: TGTGCCACCCACTCTAGACTCTCTAAAGAGACCCGGTACTTC. It specifies CATHSRLSKETRYF.

This clonotype was recorded a few times. The chain has TRBV7-6 and TRBJ1-5; 9 bases agree with TRBD1. The V and J ends lost 5 bases and 7 bases, in that order; junction bases with no gene match: 3. Germline loops: CDR1 SGHVS, CDR2 FNYEAQ. The CDR3 totals 13 residues. CDR3 loop: CASSTGGGQPQHF. The CDR3 bases are TGTGCCAGCAGCACAGGGGGCGGCCAGCCCCAGCATTTT.